What follows are 24 T cell receptor beta chains derived from one specimen sequenced in a study of blood T cell repertoires in COVID-19. The protocol was immunoSEQ multiplex PCR, while the TCRdb copy is restricted to in-frame clones and leaves out a portion. The sample comprises about 220,000 clones, 75% to 90% of which are singletons, and 3% to 4% rests with the top ten. Sequencing input: PBMCs or T cells enriched from blood (not recorded which). The source is a young woman in a cohort exposed to, infected with or recovered from COVID-19 (not recorded which).

V gene TRBV4-1 combines with J gene TRBJ2-1, with 8 bases matching TRBD2. CDR1 and CDR2 from the germline V gene are MGHRA and YSYEKL. With 4 bases clipped from V and 12 bases from J, the junction kept 20 bases outside the gene matches. The CDR3 is made up of 17 amino acids. As DNA, the CDR3 is TGCGCCAGCAGCCGAGAAACCGGGACTAGAATTGTGATGGGGCAGTTCTTC. Translation: CASSRETGTRIVMGQFF.

The gene calls are TRBV4-1 and TRBJ1-1; possible D gene TRBD1, 6 bases. CDR1 MGHRA and CDR2 YSYEKL come from the germline V gene. V shed 4 bases and J shed 10 bases, with 13 bases lying between them. The CDR3 spans 12 residues. The DNA for the CDR3 is TGCGCCAGCAGCCTTGGACAGCCACCAGCTTTCTTT. This sequence encodes CASSLGQPPAFF.

The chain couples TRBV12-3 or TRBV12-4 to TRBJ2-2; 7 bases agree with TRBD2. The CDR3 is 12 residues long. The V and J ends lost 8 bases and 7 bases, in that order; junction bases with no gene match: 4. CDR3: CASESGDGELFF. The CDR3 DNA reads TGTGCCAGCGAAAGCGGGGACGGGGAGCTGTTTTTT.

This clone was seen only once. The chain is built from TRBV19 and TRBJ2-1; maybe TRBD2 (5 bases). V was cut by 5 bases and J by 0 bases, with 17 bases left in between. The CDR3 has 17 residues. Germline CDR1 is LNHDA and CDR2 is SQIVND (reference sequence). CDR3 loop: CASSVTLALSSYNEQFF. DNA for the CDR3: TGTGCCAGTAGTGTCACTCTAGCACTAAGCTCCTACAATGAGCAGTTCTTC.

The gene calls are TRBV5-5 and TRBJ1-3; D unclear. The V gene lost 0 bases and the J gene lost 3 bases, with 10 bases spanning the gap. Germline V gives CDR1 SGHKS, CDR2 YYEKEE (reference sequence). The CDR3 is 15 amino acids. The CDR3 sequence is CASSLEPTHGNTIYF. In nucleotides, the CDR3 is TGTGCCAGCAGCTTGGAGCCTACCCATGGAAACACCATATATTTT.

V and J are TRBV3-1 (or the pseudogene TRBV3-2) and TRBJ2-7; D remains ambiguous. Deletions cut 2 bases from V and 0 bases from J, with 17 bases between. CDR1 is LGHDT, CDR2 YNNKEL, per germline (reference sequence). The CDR3 is 17 amino acids. CDR3 coding DNA: TGTGCCAGCAGCCAACGTTTACTAAAGGCGGTCTCCTACGAGCAGTACTTC. Translated, it gives CASSQRLLKAVSYEQYF.

The DNA for the CDR3 is TGTGCCAGCAGTTTCATGACTAGTCAGGATGAGCAGTTCTTC. Translating it yields CASSFMTSQDEQFF. The chain links TRBV27 to TRBJ2-1, with TRBD2 as a possible D gene (6 bases). The length of the CDR3 is 14 residues. Trimming left V 3 bases short and J 8 bases short, with 14 bases between. Germline CDR1 is MNHEY and CDR2 is SMNVEV (reference sequence).

CDR3 region: CASLIGQGGAAFF. DNA of the CDR3: TGTGCCAGCCTCATAGGCCAGGGGGGTGCGGCTTTCTTT. The genes are TRBV28 and TRBJ1-1; 7 bases map to TRBD1. V was pared by 8 bases and J by 11 bases, with 14 bases of the junction left unmatched. Germline V lookup: CDR1 MDHEN, CDR2 SYDVKM. The CDR3 contains 13 residues.

The chain joins TRBV14 to TRBJ2-6; D may be TRBD2 (5 bases). CDR1 is SGHDN, CDR2 FVKESK, per germline. The V end was cut by 1 base, the J end by 3 bases, with 10 bases between. The CDR3 contains 16 residues. CDR3 sequence (DNA): TGTGCCAGCAGCCAAGGAGGACTGGTTGGGGCCAACGTCCTGACTTTC. Protein: CASSQGGLVGANVLTF.

The chain is built from TRBV18 and TRBJ1-2; D is unresolved. Germline V gene lookup returns CDR1 KGHSH and CDR2 LQKENI. The V gene lost 1 base and the J gene lost 3 bases, with 12 bases spanning the gap. The CDR3 totals 15 residues. The CDR3 nucleotides are TGTGCCAGCTCACCACGTTCGACATTGGACTATGGCTACACCTTC. Translation gives CASSPRSTLDYGYTF.

The J gene is TRBJ1-1, the V gene TRBV11-3; 7 nucleotides align to TRBD1. The CDR3 sequence is 16 residues long. CDR1 and CDR2 (germline): SGHNT, YENEEA. V lost 0 bases, J lost 0 bases, and 4 bases stayed unmatched. The CDR3 reads CASSLDPGTVNTEAFF. Here the CDR3 DNA reads TGTGCCAGCAGCTTAGATCCTGGGACAGTGAACACTGAAGCTTTCTTT.

This chain joins TRBV5-1 and TRBJ2-3, with a possible D match to TRBD1 (6 bases). Germline-derived CDR1 and CDR2 are SGHRS and YFSETQ. This CDR3 comprises 14 residues. The germline V and J ends were trimmed by 3 bases and 4 bases, with 12 bases remaining between them. The CDR3 DNA sequence: TGCGCCAGCAGCTACGGACAGAAAGCAGATACGCAGTATTTT. Translation: CASSYGQKADTQYF.

The chain recombines TRBV10-3 with TRBJ1-2; D gene unclear. This CDR3 has 12 amino acids. V was trimmed by 0 bases and J by 8 bases, leaving 7 bases between them. CDR1 and CDR2 from the germline V gene are ENHRY and SYGVKD. In DNA form, the CDR3 reads TGTGCCATCAGTGAGTCGGGAGAAGGCTACACCTTC. As protein: CAISESGEGYTF.

This chain uses TRBV5-6 with TRBJ1-2, with TRBD1 matching 8 bases. V lost 4 bases to trimming and J lost 8 bases; unmatched junction nucleotides: 13. From germline, CDR1 is SGHDT and CDR2 YYEEEE. This CDR3 spans 15 amino acids. The CDR3 DNA follows: TGTGCCAGCAGCGCGGGACAGGCAATACGGTGGGGCTACACCTTC. It is translated as CASSAGQAIRWGYTF.

The genes are TRBV10-3 and TRBJ2-7; possibly TRBD2 for D (6 bases). The length of the CDR3 is 14 residues. Germline values: CDR1 ENHRY, CDR2 SYGVKD. The V and J ends lost 4 bases and 5 bases respectively, with 15 bases between them. Here the CDR3 reads CAISVRREDNEQYF. The CDR3 DNA is TGTGCCATCAGTGTTCGGAGGGAAGATAACGAGCAGTACTTC.

This clone was seen only once. The J gene is TRBJ2-7, the V gene TRBV6-5, with TRBD1 identical over 8 bases. The CDR3 runs to 14 residues. V dropped 6 bases and J dropped 3; count of bases not matched to a gene: 7. Germline CDR1 reads MNHEY; CDR2 reads SVGAGI. CDR3 sequence reads: CASRTGTGGYEQYF. Written as DNA, the CDR3 is TGTGCCAGCAGAACCGGGACAGGAGGCTACGAGCAGTACTTC.

The chain recombines TRBV9 with TRBJ2-7; 10 bases are shared with TRBD2. CDR3 size: 16 residues. Germline CDR1 and CDR2: SGDLS and YYNGEE. The V gene end was trimmed by 0 bases and the J gene end by 4 bases; junction bases not matched to a gene: 7. The CDR3 spells CASSVGWASGSYEQYF. The CDR3 coding sequence is TGTGCCAGCAGCGTAGGGTGGGCTAGCGGGAGTTACGAGCAGTACTTC.

This chain joins TRBV11-2 and TRBJ2-1; the match to TRBD2 covers 11 bases. V lost 2 bases and J lost 5; bases outside the gene matches: 14. From germline, CDR1 is SGHAT and CDR2 FQNNGV. This CDR3 is 19 amino acids long. The CDR3 bases are TGTGCCAGCAGCTTAATAGAGACAGGGCCGGGACTAGCGGACAATGAGCAGTTCTTC. Translation gives CASSLIETGPGLADNEQFF. Full variable domain (remainder filled in from reference TRBV11-2 and TRBJ2-1): EAGVAQSPRYKIIEKRQSVAFWCNPISGHATLYWYQQILGQGPKLLIQFQNNGVVDDSQLPKDRFSAERLKGVDSTLKIQPAKLEDSAVYLCASSLIETGPGLADNEQFFGPGTRLTVL.

The chain combines TRBV2 with TRBJ2-7; 9 nucleotides agree with TRBD1. Germline CDR1 SNHLY, CDR2 FYNNEI. With 8 bases clipped from V and 0 bases from J, the junction kept 5 bases outside the gene matches. The length of the CDR3 is 14 residues. Here the CDR3 reads CASADRGGSYEQYF. The CDR3 nucleotides read TGTGCCAGCGCGGACAGGGGCGGCTCCTACGAGCAGTACTTC. The full variable domain, its missing parts supplied by reference TRBV2 and TRBJ2-7, is EPEVTQTPSHQVTQMGQEVILRCVPISNHLYFYWYRQILGQKVEFLVSFYNNEISEKSEIFDDQFSVERPDGSNFTLKIRSTKLEDSAMYFCASADRGGSYEQYFGPGTRLTVT.

V and J are TRBV19 and TRBJ1-2; TRBD1 aligns across 7 bases. This CDR3 has 13 residues. Trimming at V came to 5 bases and at J to 4 bases, leaving 4 bases not matched to a gene. Germline CDR1 and CDR2: LNHDA and SQIVND (reference sequence). The CDR3 protein is CASSPGTVYGYTF. The CDR3 region has the DNA TGTGCCAGTAGTCCCGGGACAGTCTATGGCTACACCTTC. Filled out from reference TRBV19 and TRBJ1-2, the complete variable domain reads DGGITQSPKYLFRKEGQNVTLSCEQNLNHDAMYWYRQDPGQGLRLIYYSQIVNDFQKGDIAEGYSVSREKKESFPLTVTSAQKNPTAFYLCASSPGTVYGYTFGSGTRLTVV.

This clone was recorded a few times. The V and J genes are TRBV2 and TRBJ1-2, with 8 bases identical to TRBD1. The length of the CDR3 is 13 residues. CDR1 is SNHLY and CDR2 is FYNNEI in the germline V gene. The V segment lost 6 bases and the J segment 7 bases; nucleotides outside the gene matches: 7. CDR3 sequence (DNA): TGTGCCAGCAGGTCAGGGGGCGAGGCTGGCTACACCTTC. Its protein is CASRSGGEAGYTF. Supplemented by reference TRBV2 and TRBJ1-2, the full variable domain reads EPEVTQTPSHQVTQMGQEVILRCVPISNHLYFYWYRQILGQKVEFLVSFYNNEISEKSEIFDDQFSVERPDGSNFTLKIRSTKLEDSAMYFCASRSGGEAGYTFGSGTRLTVV.

This clone was found once. The chain uses TRBV11-2 and TRBJ1-1; TRBD1 matches at 7 bases. J lost 1 base, V lost 5 bases, and 7 bases had no gene match. The CDR3 is made up of 15 amino acids. Germline CDR1 and CDR2: SGHAT and FQNNGV. The chain's CDR3 is CASSHRDRPNTEAFF. The CDR3, as DNA: TGTGCCAGCAGCCACCGGGACAGACCGAACACTGAAGCTTTCTTT. The full variable domain, in which reference TRBV11-2 and TRBJ1-1 provide the parts outside the CDR3, is EAGVAQSPRYKIIEKRQSVAFWCNPISGHATLYWYQQILGQGPKLLIQFQNNGVVDDSQLPKDRFSAERLKGVDSTLKIQPAKLEDSAVYLCASSHRDRPNTEAFFGQGTRLTVV.

The chain combines TRBV11-2 with TRBJ2-7; D perhaps matches TRBD2 (6 bases). The ends were cut back, 0 bases at V and 1 base at J, with 13 bases in the middle. The CDR3 sequence is 16 residues long. The germline CDR1 and CDR2 sequences are SGHAT and FQNNGV. The CDR3, as DNA: TGTGCCAGCAGCTTAGAGCGGGGATCGCGGTCCTACGAGCAGTACTTC. Translating it yields CASSLERGSRSYEQYF.

This clone was seen a single time. The chain uses TRBV4-2 and TRBJ1-4, with D hard to call. The CDR3 is 13 amino acids. Trimming shortened V by 0 bases and J by 12 bases, and 11 bases separated the two germline ends. Germline V gives CDR1 LGHNA, CDR2 YNFKEQ. The CDR3 loop is CASSQDRVRELFF. The CDR3 nucleotides are TGTGCCAGCAGCCAAGATCGCGTCCGGGAACTGTTTTTT.